This T cell receptor (beta chain) was observed in a study of Graves' ophthalmopathy and Graves' hyperthyroidism. Study observations and caveats: In blood appeared most of the expanded thyroid clonotypes whose frequency exceeded 0.001. Ophthalmopathy progression prediction by the model yielded a sensitivity of approximately 70% and a specificity of 72.22%. A model built from 13 signatures distinguished ophthalmopathy from stable hyperthyroidism with 87.88% sensitivity and approximately 80% specificity.

Amplified TCR beta CDR3 regions were obtained using RNA transcripts as template. RT-PCR in the first round used HTBI primers; a second-round multiplex PCR followed. MiXCR, applied by TCRdb to the multiplex PCR reads, yields one record per CDR3 protein. The repertoire holds fewer than 350,000 distinct CDR3 sequences, around a sixth seen once, with over 9% in the top ten. This clonotype came up many times. Its antigen is unknown. Deletions cut 6 bases from V and 0 bases from J, with 17 bases between. Germline V gives CDR1 MDHEN, CDR2 SYDVKM. There are 16 residues in the CDR3. The sequenced material came from peripheral blood. The clonotype was recovered from an adult man with Graves' ophthalmopathy. The chain recombines TRBV28 with TRBJ1-1, with D perhaps matching TRBD1 (6 bases). CDR3 nucleotide sequence: TGTGCCAGCAGGGTTCAGACAGGCCTGGTGAACACTGAAGCTTTCTTT. Translating it yields CASRVQTGLVNTEAFF.